This T cell receptor beta chain is drawn from a study of radiation and T cells in renal cell carcinoma (TCRdb year 2020). For context, the study as a whole: TCR beta sequencing covered 55 or so samples in total, comprising some 25 tumors and 27 peripheral blood samples. Across all 53 samples, 4 million to 5 million unique CDR3 nucleotide sequences encoding 2,658,974 unique CDR3 amino acid sequences were identified.

From its cysteine to its phenylalanine, the CDR3 spans 15 amino acids. Of all the DNA, just the CDR3 is kept, 45 bases in frame from base 1. Following the manufacturer's recommendations, the immunoSEQ kit was used to generate TCR beta libraries from genomic DNA. For library preparation, a first multiplex PCR was performed with proprietary primers, followed by a second PCR in which unique barcodes were added, and bead cleanups were performed after each round. Each sample batch included a kit-provided positive control reaction and a negative control reaction. The final libraries were assessed on an Agilent 4200 TapeStation D1000 ScreenTape, pooled by volume, and quantified by qPCR. Sequencing ran on an Illumina NextSeq500 with a MidOutput 150-cycle cartridge, using 156 Read1 and 15 Index1 cycles with kit custom primers. The pooled library was loaded at approximately 0.92 pM, and 20% PhiX control was spiked in. Regarding the original processing steps: Vendor-processed data were analyzed in R, and a clonotype was defined as all T cells sharing the same CDR3 nucleotide sequence. For clone abundance analyses, frequencies were normalized to the 10,000 most abundant clones per sample. Public T cell clones, averaging fewer than five per sample, were removed before analysis. The dominant motif analysis was done with ImmunoMap using the PAM10 matrix, a gap penalty of 30, and a homology threshold of 0.3, and motifs with a cumulative frequency of at least 0.01 were considered dominant. The source is immuneACCESS, and TCRdb retained only in-frame sequences with V and J called. Part of the clones is not carried over; for the studies checked, unresolved V genes explain less than half of this, and the remainder is unexplained. Clone size and V and J calls were adopted from that table, with D and trimming inferred from the DNA. Counted in this sample were approximately 21,000 clones; less than 55% of them appeared once. Of the sample, 20% to 25% falls within the top ten clones.

Turning to this clone: Its binding antigen is unknown. The record has no base qualities; no much larger clone is one base away.

Broad study findings and their caveats: Effects of radiation dose or scheduling on the TCR repertoire could not be addressed with the single-armed trial design. Compared with control tumors, irradiated tumors had a greater number of dominant CDR3 motifs, and these motifs made up a bigger portion of the repertoire. Only small tumor regions of roughly 1 g were available, so intratumoral heterogeneity was not captured. Irradiated tumors showed higher TCR clonality than controls, with the top 100 clonotypes averaging around 50% of the repertoire versus about 45% in nephrectomy-only tumors.

This specimen's time point label, per the study, means: tumor resected at nephrectomy. The treatment or condition label for this specimen denotes: treatment-naive control, cytoreductive nephrectomy. Control tumors were obtained from treatment-naive renal cell carcinoma patients in whom cytoreductive nephrectomy was performed without prior radiation. Every patient had renal cell carcinoma of clear cell pathology. The control tumors sequenced for TCR were resected between about 2010 and 2014 from fewer than 12 males and several females whose median age was 57 years (range roughly 35 to 85). Tumors were dissociated mechanically, digested with collagenase/hyaluronidase at 37 degrees C, processed in gentleMACS C tubes, and stored in liquid nitrogen. Genomic DNA for TCR sequencing was prepared using the QIAamp DNA Blood Mini Kit (Qiagen). The analyses included only samples that passed all quality control checks.

The chain is encoded by TRBV12-2 joined to TRBJ1-5. TRBV12-2 has pseudogene status. This clonotype originated in a human donor with renal cell carcinoma. The sample was tumor tissue, taken from a patient whose treatment was nephrectomy without radiotherapy. This receptor has the CDR3 CASRLGRIANQPQHF. The DNA is as follows: TGTGCAAGTCGCTTGGGGAGGATCGCCAATCAGCCCCAGCATTTT.